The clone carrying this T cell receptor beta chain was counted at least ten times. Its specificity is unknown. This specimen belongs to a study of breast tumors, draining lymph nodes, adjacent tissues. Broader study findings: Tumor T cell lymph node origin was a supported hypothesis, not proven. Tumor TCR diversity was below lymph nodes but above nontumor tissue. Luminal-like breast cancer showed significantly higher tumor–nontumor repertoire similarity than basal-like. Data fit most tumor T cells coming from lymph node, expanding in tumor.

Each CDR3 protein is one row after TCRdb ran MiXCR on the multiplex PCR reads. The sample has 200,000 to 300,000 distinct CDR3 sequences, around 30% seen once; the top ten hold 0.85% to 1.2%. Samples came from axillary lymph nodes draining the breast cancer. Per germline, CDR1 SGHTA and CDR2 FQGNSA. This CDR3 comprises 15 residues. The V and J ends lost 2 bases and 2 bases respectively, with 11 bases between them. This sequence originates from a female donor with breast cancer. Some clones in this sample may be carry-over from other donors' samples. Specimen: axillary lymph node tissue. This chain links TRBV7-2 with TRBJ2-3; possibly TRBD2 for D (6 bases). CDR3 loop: CASSLQAGDTDTQYF. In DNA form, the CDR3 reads TGTGCCAGCAGCTTACAAGCGGGTGACACAGATACGCAGTATTTT.